The source of this T cell receptor beta chain is a study of cytomegalovirus exposure and HLA in healthy donors. Study-wide results and caveats: Likely technical artifact: a cluster of highly shared sequence variants. An analysis was carried out later, and it reportedly showed fewer N-insertions in an Asian-associated ancestry cluster than the roughly 670-donor mean. Listed as cytomegalovirus-associated were over 150 TCR beta chains.

Nominal health characterized the donors when sampled, though unrecorded immune exposures were likely. Use of 60 Vbeta and 13 Jbeta primers characterized the PCR. The repertoire was sequenced with immunoSEQ multiplex PCR; TCRdb's copy has only in-frame clones and lacks some. The table has roughly 160,000 clones, just under 80% seen once. Trimming took off 6 bases at V and 0 bases at J, with 15 bases between the two ends. The CDR3 is 16 residues long. CDR1 is MDHEN and CDR2 is SYDVKM in the germline V gene. As for this clone: Its antigen is unidentified.

Sequencing was carried out using PBMCs. The receptor comes from a woman between 50 and 59 years old in good health and CMV-seropositive. The chain uses TRBV28 and TRBJ1-5; D gene unclear. For the CDR3, the DNA is TGTGCCAGCAGCCCTCCGGGTTACGATAGCAATCAGCCCCAGCATTTT. Translating it yields CASSPPGYDSNQPQHF.